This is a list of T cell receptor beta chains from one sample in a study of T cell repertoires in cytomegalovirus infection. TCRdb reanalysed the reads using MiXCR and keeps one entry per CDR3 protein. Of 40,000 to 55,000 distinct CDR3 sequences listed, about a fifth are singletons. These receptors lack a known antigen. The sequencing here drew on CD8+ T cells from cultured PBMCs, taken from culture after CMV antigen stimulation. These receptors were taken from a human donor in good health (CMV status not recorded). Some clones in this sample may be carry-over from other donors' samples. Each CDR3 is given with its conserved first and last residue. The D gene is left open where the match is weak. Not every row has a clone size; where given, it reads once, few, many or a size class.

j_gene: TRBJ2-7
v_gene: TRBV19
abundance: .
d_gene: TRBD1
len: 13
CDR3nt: TGTGCCAGTAGTGCCTCAGGGGGCTACGAGCAGTACTTC
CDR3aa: CASSASGGYEQYF

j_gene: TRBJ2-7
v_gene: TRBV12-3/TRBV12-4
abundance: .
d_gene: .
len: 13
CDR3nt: TGTGCCAGCAGTTTACTAGCCTTCGACGAGCAGTACTTC
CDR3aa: CASSLLAFDEQYF

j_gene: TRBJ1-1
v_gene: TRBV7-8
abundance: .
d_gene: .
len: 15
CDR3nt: TGTGCCAGCAGCCCTGGACATGGAAGGAACACTGAAGCTTTCTTT
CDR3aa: CASSPGHGRNTEAFF

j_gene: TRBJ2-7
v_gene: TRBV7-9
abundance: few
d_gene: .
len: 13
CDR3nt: TGTGCCAGCAGCTTATCAGGTGACTACGAGCAGTACTTC
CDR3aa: CASSLSGDYEQYF

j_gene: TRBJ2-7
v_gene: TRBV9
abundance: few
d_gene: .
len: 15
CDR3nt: TGTGCCAGCAGCGTAGGGCAGGGGCTCTCCTACGAGCAGTACTTC
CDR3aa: CASSVGQGLSYEQYF

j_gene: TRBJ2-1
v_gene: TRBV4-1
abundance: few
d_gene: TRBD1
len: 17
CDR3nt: TGCGCCAGCAGCCAAGATCCCGCGACAGGGTATTACAATGAGCAGTTCTTC
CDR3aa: CASSQDPATGYYNEQFF

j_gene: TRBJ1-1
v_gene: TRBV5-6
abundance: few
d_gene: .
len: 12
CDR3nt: TGTGCCAGCAGCCCTGCGGGCACTGAAGCTTTCTTT
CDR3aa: CASSPAGTEAFF

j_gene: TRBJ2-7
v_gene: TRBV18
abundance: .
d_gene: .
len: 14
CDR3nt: TGTGCCAGCTCAGAACTAGCAAGAAACTACGAGCAGTACTTC
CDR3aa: CASSELARNYEQYF

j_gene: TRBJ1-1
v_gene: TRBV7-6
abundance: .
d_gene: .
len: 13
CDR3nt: TGTGCCAGCAGCTCCCCTGTGGGGACTGAAGCTTTCTTT
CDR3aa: CASSSPVGTEAFF

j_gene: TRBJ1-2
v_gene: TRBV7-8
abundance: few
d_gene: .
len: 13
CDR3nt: TGTGCCAGCAAACCCGGGGGAAACTATGGCTACACCTTC
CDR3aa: CASKPGGNYGYTF

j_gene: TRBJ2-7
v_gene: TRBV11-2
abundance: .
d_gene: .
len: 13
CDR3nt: TGTGCCAGCAGCTTCCGGGACACTTACGAGCAGTACTTC
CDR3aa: CASSFRDTYEQYF

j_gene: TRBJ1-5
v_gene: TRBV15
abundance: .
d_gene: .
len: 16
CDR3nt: TGTGCCACCAGCAGGGGCCGGGACCTCTACAATCAGCCCCAGCATTTT
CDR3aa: CATSRGRDLYNQPQHF

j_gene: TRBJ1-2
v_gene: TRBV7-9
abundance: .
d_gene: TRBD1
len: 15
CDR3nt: TGTGCCAGCAGCTTAGTGGGACAGGGGGCCGCAGGCTACACCTTC
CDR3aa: CASSLVGQGAAGYTF

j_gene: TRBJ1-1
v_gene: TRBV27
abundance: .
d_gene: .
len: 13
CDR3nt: TGTGCCAGCAAGTTGGTTATGAACACTGAAGCTTTCTTT
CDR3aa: CASKLVMNTEAFF

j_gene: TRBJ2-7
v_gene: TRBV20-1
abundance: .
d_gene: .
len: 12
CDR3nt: TGCAGTGCTAGAGGCGCGTCCCACGAGCAGTACTTC
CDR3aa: CSARGASHEQYF

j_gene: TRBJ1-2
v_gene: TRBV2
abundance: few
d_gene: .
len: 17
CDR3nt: TGTGCCAGCAGTGAAAATGCGCAGGGAAGGACTAACTATGGCTACACCTTC
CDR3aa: CASSENAQGRTNYGYTF

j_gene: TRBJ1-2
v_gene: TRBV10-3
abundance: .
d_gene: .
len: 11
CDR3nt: TGTGCCATCAGTGACAGATTGGGCTACACCTTC
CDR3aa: CAISDRLGYTF

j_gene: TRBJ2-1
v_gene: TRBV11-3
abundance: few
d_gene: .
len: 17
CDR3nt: TGTGCCAGCAGTCTTTCCCACCCAGGGAGCTCCTACAATGAGCAGTTCTTC
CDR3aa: CASSLSHPGSSYNEQFF

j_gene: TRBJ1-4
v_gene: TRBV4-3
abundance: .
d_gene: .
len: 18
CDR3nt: TGCGCCAGCAGCCAAGACTGGATCATGCAGGCGACTAATGAAAAACTGTTTTTT
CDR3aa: CASSQDWIMQATNEKLFF

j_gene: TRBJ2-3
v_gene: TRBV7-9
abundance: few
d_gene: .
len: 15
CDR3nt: TGTGCCAGCAGCTTACCCGGGAGTGGCACAGATACGCAGTATTTT
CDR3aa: CASSLPGSGTDTQYF

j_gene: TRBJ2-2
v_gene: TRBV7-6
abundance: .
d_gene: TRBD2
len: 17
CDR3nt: TGTGCCAGCAGCTCCACTAGCGGGAGGGCTTTCGGCGGGGAGCTGTTTTTT
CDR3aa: CASSSTSGRAFGGELFF

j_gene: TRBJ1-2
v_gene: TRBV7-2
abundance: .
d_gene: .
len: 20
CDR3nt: TGTGCCAGCAGCCCGCTAAACCACAGGGAAGGGCCCAACAGCGGCTATGGCTACACCTTC
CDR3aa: CASSPLNHREGPNSGYGYTF

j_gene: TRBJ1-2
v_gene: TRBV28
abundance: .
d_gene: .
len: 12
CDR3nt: TGTGCCAGCGTGGACCTAGGCTATGGCTACACCTTC
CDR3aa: CASVDLGYGYTF

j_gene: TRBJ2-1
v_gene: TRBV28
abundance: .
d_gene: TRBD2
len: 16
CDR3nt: TGTGCCAGCAGTTTATGGGCGGGAGGTCCACCCAATGAGCAGTTCTTC
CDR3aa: CASSLWAGGPPNEQFF

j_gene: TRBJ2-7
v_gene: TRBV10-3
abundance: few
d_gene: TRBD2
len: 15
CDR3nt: TGTGCCATCAGTGATGGGGTAGCGGGAGGCCACGAGCAGTACTTC
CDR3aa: CAISDGVAGGHEQYF

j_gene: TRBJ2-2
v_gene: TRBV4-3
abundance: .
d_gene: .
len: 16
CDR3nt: TGCGCCAGCAGCCAAGGCCTAGGGAGAGGGACCGGGGAGCTGTTTTTT
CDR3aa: CASSQGLGRGTGELFF

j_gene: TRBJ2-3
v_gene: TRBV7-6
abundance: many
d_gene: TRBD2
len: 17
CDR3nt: TGTGCCAGCAGCTTCTCAACCGGGACTAGCCTCACAGATACGCAGTATTTT
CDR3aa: CASSFSTGTSLTDTQYF

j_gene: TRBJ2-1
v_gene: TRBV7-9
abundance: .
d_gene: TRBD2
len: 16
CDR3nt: TGTGCCAGCAGCCCCCTCCGCGGGAGCTCCTACAATGAGCAGTTCTTC
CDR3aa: CASSPLRGSSYNEQFF

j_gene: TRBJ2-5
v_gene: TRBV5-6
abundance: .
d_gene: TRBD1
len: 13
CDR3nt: TGTGCCAGCAGCTCGACAGGGGCGGAGACCCAGTACTTC
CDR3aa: CASSSTGAETQYF

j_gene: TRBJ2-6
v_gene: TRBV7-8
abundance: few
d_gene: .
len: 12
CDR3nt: TGTGCCAGCAGCTCTGGGGCCAACGTCCTGACTTTC
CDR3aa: CASSSGANVLTF

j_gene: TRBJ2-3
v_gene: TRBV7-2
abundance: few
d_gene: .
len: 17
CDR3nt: TGTGCCAGCAGCACTAGCCCGGTGGGACCCGCGGCAGATACGCAGTATTTT
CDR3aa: CASSTSPVGPAADTQYF

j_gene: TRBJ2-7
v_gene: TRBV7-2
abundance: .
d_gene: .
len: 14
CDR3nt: TGTGCCAGCAGCTTAGATTTAAACACCTACGAGCAGTACTTC
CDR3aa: CASSLDLNTYEQYF

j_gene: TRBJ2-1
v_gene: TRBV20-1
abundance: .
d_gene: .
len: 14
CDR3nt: TGCAGTGCGCGAGACTTCTACTCCTACAATGATCAGTTCTTC
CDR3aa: CSARDFYSYNDQFF

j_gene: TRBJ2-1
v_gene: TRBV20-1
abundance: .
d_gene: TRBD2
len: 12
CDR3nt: TGCAGTGCCCCTAGGGAGGGTTATGAGCAGTTCTTC
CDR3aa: CSAPREGYEQFF

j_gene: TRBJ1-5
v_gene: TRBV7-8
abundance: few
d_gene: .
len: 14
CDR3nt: TGTGCCAGCAGCGGAACACAGGGTAATCAGCCCCAGCATTTT
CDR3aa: CASSGTQGNQPQHF

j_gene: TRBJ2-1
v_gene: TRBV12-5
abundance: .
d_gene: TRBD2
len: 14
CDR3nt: TGTGCTAGTGCCTTAGCGGGAGGGCTCAATGAGCAGTTCTTC
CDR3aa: CASALAGGLNEQFF

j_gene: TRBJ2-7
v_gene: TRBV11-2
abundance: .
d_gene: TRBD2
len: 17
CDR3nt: TGTGCCAGCAGCTTCAGGCTAGCGGGAGGGAATTTCTACGAGCAGTACTTC
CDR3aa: CASSFRLAGGNFYEQYF

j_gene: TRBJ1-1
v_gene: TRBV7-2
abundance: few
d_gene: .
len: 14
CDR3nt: TGTGCCAGCAGCCCGGGGAGGATGAACACTGAAGCTTTCTTT
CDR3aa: CASSPGRMNTEAFF

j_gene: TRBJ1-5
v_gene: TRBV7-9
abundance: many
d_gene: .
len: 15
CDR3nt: TGTGCCAGCAGCATTACAGGGTCGGGCAATCAGCCCCAGCATTTT
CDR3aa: CASSITGSGNQPQHF

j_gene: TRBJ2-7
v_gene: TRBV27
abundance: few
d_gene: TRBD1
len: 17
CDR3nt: TGTGCCAGCACCCCAACCCCCCACAGGGGGCGAATCCACGAGCAGTACTTC
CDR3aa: CASTPTPHRGRIHEQYF

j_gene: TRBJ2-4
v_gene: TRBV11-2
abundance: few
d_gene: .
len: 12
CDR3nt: TGTGCCAGCACCGGGGGCAAAAACATTCAGTACTTC
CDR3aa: CASTGGKNIQYF

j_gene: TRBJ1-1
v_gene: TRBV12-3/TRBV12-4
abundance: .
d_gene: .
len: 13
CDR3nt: TGTGCCAGCACCGACACAGGGAACACTGAAGCTTTCTTT
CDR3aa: CASTDTGNTEAFF

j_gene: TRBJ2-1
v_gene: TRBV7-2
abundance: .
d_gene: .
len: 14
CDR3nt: TGTGCCAGCAGGACTTCCGGGACACACAATGAGCAGTTCTTC
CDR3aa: CASRTSGTHNEQFF

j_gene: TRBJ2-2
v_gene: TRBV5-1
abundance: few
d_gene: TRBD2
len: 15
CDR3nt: TGCGCCAGCACCCAAGCGGGGGGCAACACCGGGGAGCTGTTTTTT
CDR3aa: CASTQAGGNTGELFF

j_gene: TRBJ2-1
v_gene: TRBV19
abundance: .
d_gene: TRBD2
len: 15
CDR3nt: TGTGCCAGTAGTATCGGGACTAGCGGCATCAATGAGCAGTTCTTC
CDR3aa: CASSIGTSGINEQFF